This T cell receptor (beta chain) was captured by sequencing in a study of blood T cell repertoires in COVID-19. Across the whole study: The samples span acute and convalescent COVID-19 from the United States, Italy and Spain. Sample material is recorded as cDNA or gDNA derived from T cells, B-cell-depleted T cells, or PBMCs.

Source study methods: Cell counts per sample came from amplifying reference gene primers. Repertoires were generated with immunoSEQ multiplex PCR, while TCRdb's copy carries only in-frame clones and drops some. The V and J calls and clone size come from that table; D and trimming were worked out from the DNA. This table has about 59,000 clones, around 80% appearing once. The CDR3 sequence is 14 residues long. Germline loops: CDR1 SGHRS, CDR2 YFSETQ. The V gene lost 3 bases and the J gene lost 1 base, with 5 bases spanning the gap. The clonotype comes from a man aged 55 to 70 with acute or convalescent COVID-19. V usage is TRBV5-1 and J usage is TRBJ1-6; D possibly corresponds to TRBD1 (5 bases). Sequences were obtained from peripheral blood. CDR3 region: CASSSGSYNSPLHF. The CDR3 DNA is TGCGCCAGCAGCTCAGGGTCCTATAATTCACCCCTCCACTTT.